This T cell receptor (beta chain) emerged from a study of neurological immune-mediated disorders. Notes on the study in general: HTLV-1-associated myelopathy had the most TCR clonal expansion, while multiple sclerosis had the least, a level that fell below healthy controls. The study found no CDR3 amino acid sequences shared by expanded clones across subjects, suggesting private repertoires in all groups.

One entry per CDR3 protein results from TCRdb running MiXCR on the 5' RACE reads. The sample has fewer than 20,000 distinct CDR3 sequences, around a quarter seen once. Trimming stripped 4 bases from V and 7 bases from J, with 10 bases between. The CDR3 is 12 residues long. Germline V gene data show CDR1 as SGHDN and CDR2 as FVKESK. About this clonotype: Its antigen is as yet unknown.

V and J are TRBV14 and TRBJ2-5; D ambiguous. Sequencing was carried out using PBMCs. The TCR was taken from a man aged 50 or older with HTLV-1-associated myelopathy (HAM/TSP). As DNA, the CDR3 is TGTGCCAGCAGCCCATATACGGGGACCCAGTACTTC. Translation gives CASSPYTGTQYF. Full variable domain (outside the CDR3, taken from reference TRBV14 and TRBJ2-5): EAGVTQFPSHSVIEKGQTVTLRCDPISGHDNLYWYRRVMGKEIKFLLHFVKESKQDESGMPNNRFLAERTGGTYSTLKVQPAELEDSGVYFCASSPYTGTQYFGPGTRLLVL.